This T cell receptor beta chain was sequenced for a study of cytomegalovirus exposure and HLA in healthy donors. Separation from the roughly 670-subject first cohort characterized the roughly 120-subject validation cohort, to which the donors belonged. The CDR3 contains 21 residues. After removal of 1 base from V and 2 bases from J, the junction contained 20 bases not matched to a gene. CDR1 and CDR2 from the germline V gene are LGHNA and YSLEER. Study-level points and caveats: Accounts indicate the classifier identified cytomegalovirus status with strong specificity and sensitivity. Testing in vitro showed a few CMV-associated chains specific for CMV antigens.

The protocol was immunoSEQ multiplex PCR, while the TCRdb copy is restricted to in-frame clones and leaves out a portion. The sample shows 140,000 or so clones, 91% of them seen only once. On this clone itself: Its antigen is undetermined.

This chain links TRBV4-3 with TRBJ2-7; TRBD1 aligns across 10 bases. Specimen: PBMCs. This clonotype was obtained from a young man in good health and CMV-seronegative. CDR3 sequence (DNA): TGCGCCAGCAGCCAAGCCAAAAATCCGGGACAGGGGAGCCAACAGCCCTACGAGCAGTACGTC. This sequence encodes CASSQAKNPGQGSQQPYEQYV.